This passage covers 25 T cell receptor beta chains from one sample sequenced in a study of Graves' ophthalmopathy and Graves' hyperthyroidism. Using RNA transcripts, the TCR beta CDR3 regions were amplified. RT-PCR with HTBI primers came first, then second-round multiplex PCR. TCRdb used MiXCR to reprocess the multiplex PCR reads, holding one entry per CDR3 protein. The sample has 150,000 to 200,000 distinct CDR3 sequences, approximately 40% seen once. Source material: peripheral blood. The receptor source for this set is a man aged 25-45 years with Graves' ophthalmopathy.

The gene calls are TRBV28 and TRBJ2-7; D unclear. CDR3 length: 12 amino acids. V was shortened by 5 bases and J by 7 bases, with 12 bases between the two germline ends. The V gene's germline CDR1 is MDHEN and CDR2 SYDVKM. The CDR3 reads CASSTPGREQYF. CDR3 DNA: TGTGCCAGCAGTACACCTGGACGAGAGCAGTACTTC.

V is TRBV6-5 and J is TRBJ1-1; TRBD1 might be the D (5 bases). Germline V CDR1 and CDR2: MNHEY, SVGAGI. The V gene lost 2 bases and the J gene lost 0 bases, with 13 bases spanning the gap. There are 16 residues in the CDR3. This CDR3 reads CASSYVPEGLNTEAFF. CDR3 bases: TGTGCCAGCAGTTACGTCCCGGAGGGGCTGAACACTGAAGCTTTCTTT.

This chain's CDR3 is CASTPSEGRLGSPLHF. DNA for the CDR3: TGTGCCAGCACCCCAAGCGAGGGACGATTAGGATCACCCCTCCACTTT. The chain is built from TRBV28 and TRBJ1-6; possibly TRBD1 for D (5 bases). The CDR3 totals 16 residues. The germline V gene encodes CDR1 MDHEN and CDR2 SYDVKM. Trimming shortened V by 7 bases and J by 10 bases, and 23 bases separated the two germline ends.

This rearrangement joins TRBV18 to TRBJ1-1; maybe TRBD1 (5 bases). Trimming removed 5 bases at V and 10 bases at J, with 20 bases between. The CDR3 runs 14 residues. Germline V gene data show CDR1 as KGHSH and CDR2 as LQKENI. CDR3 loop: CASSTGTLEFGAFF. The DNA of the CDR3 is TGTGCCAGCTCAACCGGGACCCTCGAATTCGGAGCTTTCTTT.

The table lists this clonotype with many counts. V and J are TRBV5-1 and TRBJ2-2; D perhaps matches TRBD1 (5 bases). The germline V gene encodes CDR1 SGHRS and CDR2 YFSETQ. The CDR3 sequence is 20 residues long. V was pared by 0 bases and J by 6 bases, with 27 bases between. CDR3: CASSLEARRALTNVSGELFF. Written as DNA, the CDR3 is TGCGCCAGCAGCTTGGAGGCTCGCAGGGCCCTTACCAATGTCTCCGGGGAGCTGTTTTTT.

In this sample, this clonotype turned up a few times. The V call is TRBV7-9, the J call TRBJ1-1; D is uncertain. V lost 7 bases and J 0 bases, leaving 15 bases between the germline ends. The CDR3 is 15 residues long. Germline CDR1 is SEHNR and CDR2 is FQNEAQ (reference sequence). In DNA, the CDR3 is TGTGCCAGCACCCAAGCGGTTGGAATGAACACTGAAGCTTTCTTT. Protein: CASTQAVGMNTEAFF.

The chain couples TRBV7-2 to TRBJ2-5; TRBD2 agrees at 7 bases. The V and J ends lost 5 bases and 7 bases, in that order; junction bases with no gene match: 16. CDR1 SGHTA and CDR2 FQGNSA come from the germline V gene. The CDR3 is 16 amino acids. CDR3 residues: CASSPALGEGFVTQYF. DNA for the CDR3: TGTGCCAGCAGCCCCGCCCTGGGGGAGGGATTTGTGACCCAGTACTTC.

This clonotype was counted ten times or more. The chain couples TRBV7-9 to TRBJ1-5; the D gene is possibly TRBD1 (5 bases). In germline, CDR1 is SEHNR, CDR2 FQNEAQ (reference sequence). Trimming removed 6 bases from V and 5 bases from J, with 8 bases in between. The CDR3 totals 12 residues. CDR3 sequence: CASSGGDQPQHF. The CDR3 DNA reads TGTGCCAGCAGTGGGGGGGATCAGCCCCAGCATTTT.

This clonotype was seen ten or more times. J is TRBJ1-2 and V is TRBV28, with TRBD1 identical over 8 bases. Germline V lookup: CDR1 MDHEN, CDR2 SYDVKM. The V gene end was trimmed by 4 bases and the J gene end by 8 bases; junction bases not matched to a gene: 3. CDR3 size: 12 residues. The CDR3 here is CASSSQGAGYTF. For the CDR3, the DNA is TGTGCCAGCAGTTCTCAGGGGGCCGGCTACACCTTC.

This sequence joins TRBV28 and TRBJ2-2; tentatively, D is TRBD2 (6 bases). Germline V CDR1 and CDR2: MDHEN, SYDVKM. This CDR3 comprises 13 residues. CDR3 coding DNA: TGTGGGGGGGAACGGAGGAACACCGGGGAGCTGTTTTTT. Its translation is CGGERRNTGELFF. The whole variable domain, filled in from reference TRBV28 and TRBJ2-2, reads DVKVTQSSRYLVKRTGEKVFLECVQDMDHENMFWYRQDPGLGLRLIYFSYDVKMKEKGDIPEGYSVSREKKERFSLILESASTNQTSMYLCGGERRNTGELFFGEGSRLTVL.

This chain joins TRBV7-8 and TRBJ2-7; TRBD1 matches at 7 bases. The CDR3 contains 15 residues. V lost 6 bases, J lost 2 bases, and 10 bases stayed unmatched. Germline lookup yields CDR1 SGHVS and CDR2 FQNEAQ. This CDR3 is CASSLTSGTAYEQYF. CDR3 DNA sequence: TGTGCCAGCAGTTTAACGTCCGGGACAGCCTACGAGCAGTACTTC. Drawing the rest from reference TRBV7-8 and TRBJ2-7, the complete variable domain is GAGVSQSPRYKVAKRGQDVALRCDPISGHVSLFWYQQALGQGPEFLTYFQNEAQLDKSGLPSDRFFAERPEGSVSTLKIQRTQQEDSAVYLCASSLTSGTAYEQYFGPGTRLTVT.

There are many counts of this clonotype. The rearrangement joins TRBV30 to TRBJ2-2; tentative D call: TRBD2 (5 bases). CDR1 is GTSNPN, CDR2 SVGIG, per germline (reference sequence). V shed 4 bases and J shed 3 bases, with 12 bases lying between them. The CDR3 is 14 residues long. The CDR3 DNA follows: TGTGCCTGGAAAGCCGGAGCGGACACCGGGGAGCTGTTTTTT. As protein: CAWKAGADTGELFF.

This clonotype was detected ten times or more. This chain links TRBV12-3 or TRBV12-4 with TRBJ1-2, with D unclear. The CDR3 sequence is 15 residues long. Trimming stripped 3 bases from V and 2 bases from J, with 13 bases between. DNA for the CDR3: TGTGCCAGCAGTTTTGGCCGTAGACTCAACTATGGCTACACCTTC. This codes for CASSFGRRLNYGYTF.

This chain connects TRBV6-4 to TRBJ1-1; D remains unclear. Germline CDR1 is MRHNA and CDR2 is SNTAGT. Deletions cut 6 bases from V and 2 bases from J, with 16 bases between. The CDR3 has 15 amino acids. Here the CDR3 reads CASSTFWTANTEAFF. CDR3 sequence (DNA): TGTGCCAGCAGCACCTTCTGGACGGCAAACACTGAAGCTTTCTTT.

This clonotype was seen at least ten times. The chain has TRBV14 and TRBJ1-3; D is possibly TRBD1 (5 bases). CDR1 SGHDN and CDR2 FVKESK come from the germline V gene. CDR3 length: 17 amino acids. V lost 3 bases and J 0 bases, leaving 15 bases between the germline ends. The CDR3 is CASSHPQGRSSGNTIYF. The CDR3 bases are TGTGCCAGCAGCCATCCTCAGGGCAGGAGCTCTGGAAACACCATATATTTT.

This clonotype came up many times. The chain recombines TRBV11-3 with TRBJ2-2; TRBD1 is a possible D gene (6 bases). Looked up from germline, CDR1 is SGHNT and CDR2 is YENEEA. The CDR3 sequence is 15 residues long. The V gene lost 3 bases and the J gene lost 5 bases, with 13 bases spanning the gap. CDR3 residues: CASSFGQGRTGELFF. The CDR3 DNA is TGTGCCAGCAGCTTCGGGCAGGGGCGAACCGGGGAGCTGTTTTTT.

V is TRBV28 and J is TRBJ2-7; D perhaps matches TRBD1 (6 bases). CDR1 MDHEN and CDR2 SYDVKM come from the germline V gene. The length of the CDR3 is 14 residues. V was pared by 3 bases and J by 4 bases, with 13 bases between. CDR3: CASSFLTGIYEQYF. The CDR3 nucleotides are TGTGCCAGCAGTTTTCTGACAGGTATATACGAGCAGTACTTC.

J is TRBJ2-7 and V is TRBV12-3 or TRBV12-4; either TRBD1 or TRBD2 may supply D (7 bases each). The CDR3 has 16 amino acids. Trimming removed 3 bases at V and 2 bases at J, with 17 bases between. CDR3: CASSLAGDSSAYEQYF. The CDR3 DNA sequence: TGTGCCAGCAGTTTGGCGGGGGACAGTTCCGCCTACGAGCAGTACTTC.

At least ten counts were recorded for this clonotype. The chain joins TRBV19 to TRBJ1-2; D is ambiguous. CDR3 length: 12 residues. Looked up from germline, CDR1 is LNHDA and CDR2 is SQIVND (reference sequence). V was pared by 6 bases and J by 8 bases, with 13 bases between. The CDR3 coding sequence is TGTGCCAGTAGAACTGGCGGACTGGGCTACACCTTC. It yields the protein CASRTGGLGYTF.

The rearrangement joins TRBV6-2 or TRBV6-3 to TRBJ2-7; the D gene could be TRBD1 or TRBD2 (5 bases each). V dropped 6 bases and J dropped 7 bases, with 13 bases sitting between them. This CDR3 contains 12 residues. Germline CDR1 and CDR2: MNHEY and SVGEGT. CDR3 DNA: TGTGCCAGCAGCGGGACCGCATGGGAGCAGTACTTC. Amino acids: CASSGTAWEQYF.

The chain combines TRBV28 with TRBJ2-4; unclear D gene. The CDR3 consists of 14 residues. Trimming pared 3 bases from V and 8 bases from J, leaving 14 bases between. Germline V CDR1 and CDR2: MDHEN, SYDVKM. CDR3 DNA sequence: TGTGCCAGCAGTTTTATGCCCACCTCTGACATTCAGTACTTC. Protein product: CASSFMPTSDIQYF.

The chain has TRBV15 and TRBJ2-7; possibly TRBD1 or TRBD2 for D (5 bases each). V was cut by 1 base and J by 6 bases, with 10 bases left in between. The CDR3 sequence is 13 residues long. The germline V gene encodes CDR1 LNHNV and CDR2 YYDKDF (reference sequence). The CDR3 reads CATSRGDGFEQYF. The CDR3 DNA sequence: TGTGCCACCAGCAGAGGGGACGGTTTCGAGCAGTACTTC.

The rearrangement links TRBV28 to TRBJ1-2, with TRBD1 identical over 8 bases. Germline-derived CDR1 and CDR2 are MDHEN and SYDVKM. V shed 6 bases and J 5 bases; nucleotides not matched to a gene: 8. This CDR3 spans 14 amino acids. Here the CDR3 reads CASRSGGAGYGYTF. The CDR3 region has the DNA TGTGCCAGCAGGTCAGGGGGCGCGGGATATGGCTACACCTTC.

The gene calls are TRBV10-1 and TRBJ2-7; D is ambiguous. CDR3 length: 13 residues. CDR1 and CDR2 (germline): WNHNN, SYGVQD (reference sequence). Deletions cut 1 base from V and 1 base from J, with 5 bases between. The CDR3 protein is CASSEFRSYEQYF. The CDR3 DNA sequence: TGCGCCAGCAGTGAGTTCCGATCCTACGAGCAGTACTTC.

The chain uses TRBV12-3 or TRBV12-4 and TRBJ1-1, with 10 bases aligning to TRBD1. Trimming took 8 bases from V and 0 from J; bases not matched to a gene: 6. The CDR3 sequence is 15 residues long. CDR3 coding DNA: TGTGCCAGCGGGGCCGGGACAGGGGTGAACACTGAAGCTTTCTTT. It specifies CASGAGTGVNTEAFF.